Listed here are 30 T cell receptor beta chains from one sample, sequenced in a study of cytomegalovirus exposure and HLA in healthy donors. Use of 60 Vbeta and 13 Jbeta primers characterized the PCR. Clones were read by immunoSEQ multiplex PCR, and TCRdb kept only the in-frame ones, dropping some. The listing records around 190,000 clones. The specimen sequenced was PBMCs. These receptors originate from a woman between 25 and 40 years old in good health and CMV-seropositive.

The chain recombines TRBV5-4 with TRBJ2-3; TRBD2 aligns across 12 bases. V shed 4 bases, J shed 5 bases, and the junction held 2 bases outside the gene matches. The CDR3 spans 14 residues. CDR1 and CDR2 (germline): SGHNT, YYREEE (reference sequence). CDR3 sequence (DNA): TGTGCCAGCAGCATGGGACTAGCGGGAGATACGCAGTATTTT. Translation gives CASSMGLAGDTQYF.

The chain employs TRBV21-1 and TRBJ1-6; the table's TRBD1 call for D was not verified on the DNA. TRBV21-1 is a known pseudogene. The CDR3 runs 16 residues. Written as DNA, the CDR3 is TGTGCCAGCAGCATTCATCCGGGACAGCCTGGGTGGCCCCTCCACTTT. This codes for CASSIHPGQPGWPLHF.

The chain couples TRBV4-1 to TRBJ2-5; D call uncertain. The V end was cut by 0 bases, the J end by 4 bases, with 9 bases between. Germline CDR1 MGHRA, CDR2 YSYEKL. This CDR3 is built from 14 residues. The CDR3: CASSQEPNGETQYF. The CDR3, as DNA: TGCGCCAGCAGCCAAGAGCCAAACGGAGAGACCCAGTACTTC.

The rearrangement joins TRBV6-5 to TRBJ1-1, with D perhaps TRBD1 (6 bases). Germline V CDR1 and CDR2: MNHEY, SVGAGI. V lost 5 bases and J 0 bases, leaving 13 bases between the germline ends. The CDR3 contains 15 residues. CDR3 protein: CASSSSTGVNTEAFF. In DNA form, the CDR3 reads TGTGCCAGCAGTAGCTCGACAGGAGTGAACACTGAAGCTTTCTTT.

V usage is TRBV7-2 and J usage is TRBJ1-2; 7 bases line up with TRBD1. The CDR3 sequence is 15 residues long. Germline CDR1 SGHTA, CDR2 FQGNSA. Losses at the gene ends were 2 bases for V and 0 bases for J; bases not matched to a gene: 3. The CDR3 DNA sequence: TGTGCCAGCAGCTTAAGGGACAGAACTAACTATGGCTACACCTTC. Protein: CASSLRDRTNYGYTF.

The J gene is TRBJ1-2, the V gene TRBV6-5; tentative D call: TRBD1 (6 bases). Trimming stripped 0 bases from V and 7 bases from J, with 12 bases between. This CDR3 contains 14 residues. Germline CDR1 MNHEY, CDR2 SVGAGI. CDR3 in DNA: TGTGCCAGCAGTTACTCCCGGGGGGCGGCTGGCTACACCTTC. This sequence encodes CASSYSRGAAGYTF.

This chain joins TRBV23-1 and TRBJ2-4; 9 nucleotides align to TRBD2. TRBV23-1 is given ORF status, its function remaining uncertain. Trimming removed 7 bases from V and 3 bases from J; junction bases left unmatched: 13. There are 17 residues in the CDR3. The CDR3 region has the DNA TGCGCCAGCATAGCGGGAGAACTCGTGGACCACAAAAACATTCAGTACTTC. Its protein product is CASIAGELVDHKNIQYF.

The chain combines TRBV19 with TRBJ1-2; tentatively, D is TRBD1 (6 bases). The CDR3 spans 14 residues. Trimming removed 7 bases from V and 0 bases from J, with 12 bases in between. Looked up from germline, CDR1 is LNHDA and CDR2 is SQIVND (reference sequence). The CDR3 DNA is TGTGCCAGTACCAACAGGGCTCCTAACTATGGCTACACCTTC. As protein: CASTNRAPNYGYTF.

The chain combines TRBV28 with TRBJ2-7; 8 nucleotides match TRBD2. With 2 bases clipped from V and 1 base from J, the junction kept 10 bases outside the gene matches. This CDR3 region has 17 residues. CDR1 is MDHEN, CDR2 SYDVKM, per germline. Here the CDR3 reads CASSLSPGLEDSYEQYF. The CDR3, as DNA: TGTGCCAGCAGTTTAAGTCCGGGACTAGAAGATTCCTACGAGCAGTACTTC.

The chain carries TRBV4-2 and TRBJ2-1; 9 nucleotides agree with TRBD2. Germline values: CDR1 LGHNA, CDR2 YNFKEQ. The ends lost 0 bases at V and 6 bases at J; junction bases unmatched: 9. This CDR3 is built from 17 residues. CDR3 DNA sequence: TGTGCCAGCAGCCAAGATGGGGGCGGGGGGGCGGTCAATGAGCAGTTCTTC. The encoded protein is CASSQDGGGGAVNEQFF.

CDR3 in amino acids: CASSYWAGRPTEAFF. CDR3 nucleotide sequence: TGTGCCAGCAGTTACTGGGCAGGGAGGCCCACTGAAGCTTTCTTT. The chain has TRBV6-5 and TRBJ1-1; perhaps TRBD1 as D (5 bases). This CDR3 has 15 residues. The V gene's germline CDR1 is MNHEY and CDR2 SVGAGI. V gave up 1 base and J gave up 4 bases, with 13 bases separating them.

The genes are TRBV10-1 and TRBJ1-1; D is ambiguous. The CDR3 length is 13 residues. CDR1 and CDR2 from the germline V gene are WNHNN and SYGVQD (reference sequence). Trimming left V 6 bases short and J 5 bases short, with 13 bases between. The CDR3 bases are TGCGCCAGCAGAGCGTCGGCTGAGACTGAAGCTTTCTTT. It translates to CASRASAETEAFF.

The chain couples TRBV19 to TRBJ1-2, with D maybe TRBD1 (6 bases). The CDR3 has 11 amino acids. Per the germline V gene, CDR1 is LNHDA and CDR2 is SQIVND (reference sequence). Trimming pared 8 bases from V and 8 bases from J, leaving 12 bases between. The CDR3 is CASSGAWGYTF. CDR3 nucleotides: TGTGCCAGTTCAGGGGCATGGGGCTACACCTTC.

V usage is TRBV5-5 and J usage is TRBJ2-1; 11 bases agree with TRBD1. CDR1 is SGHKS, CDR2 YYEKEE, per germline (reference sequence). V trimming: 2 bases; J trimming: 8 bases; junction bases outside the gene matches: 6. The CDR3 runs to 15 residues. CDR3 DNA: TGTGCCAGCAGCTTCCGGGACAGGGGGATACATGAGCAGTTCTTC. This translates into CASSFRDRGIHEQFF.

The chain recombines TRBV5-1 with TRBJ2-3, with 10 bases matching TRBD2. Germline CDR1 reads SGHRS; CDR2 reads YFSETQ. This CDR3 contains 17 residues. V was clipped by 4 bases and J by 1 base; unmatched bases: 9. CDR3 residues: CASSGVSGTSGTDTQYF. CDR3 DNA sequence: TGCGCCAGCAGCGGGGTCTCCGGGACTAGCGGCACAGATACGCAGTATTTT.

The chain carries TRBV28 and TRBJ1-1; 7 bases line up with TRBD1. The CDR3 has 14 residues. Trimming took 7 bases from V and 12 from J; bases not matched to a gene: 17. Per the germline V gene, CDR1 is MDHEN and CDR2 is SYDVKM. The CDR3 sequence: CASTQTRDSPITFF. The DNA for the CDR3 is TGTGCCAGCACTCAAACCAGGGACAGTCCCATCACTTTCTTT.

V usage is TRBV7-9 and J usage is TRBJ1-1; 7 bases are shared with TRBD1. The CDR3 has 16 amino acids. The germline V gene has CDR1 SEHNR and CDR2 FQNEAQ (reference sequence). V lost 5 bases and J lost 1; bases outside the gene matches: 10. CDR3 bases: TGTGCCAGCAGCCCCTCTATGACAGGGAGGAACACTGAAGCTTTCTTT. The encoded protein is CASSPSMTGRNTEAFF.

The V gene is TRBV2, the J gene TRBJ2-5, with TRBD2 matching 8 bases. Germline V gene data show CDR1 as SNHLY and CDR2 as FYNNEI. The CDR3 totals 15 residues. J gave up 4 bases and V 6 bases, and 10 bases lay outside the gene matches. The CDR3 here is CASRQRAGVAETQYF. DNA of the CDR3: TGTGCCAGCAGACAAAGAGCGGGAGTGGCAGAGACCCAGTACTTC.

This rearrangement joins TRBV11-3 to TRBJ1-2; a possible D gene is TRBD1 (5 bases). V lost 3 bases, J lost 0 bases, and 14 bases lay in between. Germline-derived CDR1 and CDR2 are SGHNT and YENEEA. This CDR3 is 16 amino acids long. This chain's CDR3 is CASSFIPGPSNYGYTF. In nucleotides, the CDR3 is TGTGCCAGCAGCTTCATCCCAGGGCCTTCTAACTATGGCTACACCTTC. The full variable domain, completed using reference TRBV11-3 and TRBJ1-2, is EAGVVQSPRYKIIEKKQPVAFWCNPISGHNTLYWYLQNLGQGPELLIRYENEEAVDDSQLPKDRFSAERLKGVDSTLKIQPAELGDSAVYLCASSFIPGPSNYGYTFGSGTRLTVV.

The chain couples TRBV10-2 to TRBJ1-2; D is ambiguous. V was trimmed by 3 bases and J by 6 bases, leaving 14 bases between them. The length of the CDR3 is 14 residues. CDR1 is WSHSY and CDR2 is SAAADI in the germline V gene. The CDR3 nucleotides read TGCGCCAGCAGTGAAGGGCGGGTTGGGGATGGCTACACCTTC. Its translation is CASSEGRVGDGYTF.

On this clone itself: At the DNA level, this CDR3 is encoded by other sequences in the same sample as well. The genes are TRBV7-9 and TRBJ1-2, with 7 bases lining up with TRBD1. Trimming at V came to 1 base and at J to 4 bases, leaving 3 bases not matched to a gene. The CDR3 loop spans 14 amino acids. Germline assignment: CDR1 SEHNR and CDR2 FQNEAQ (reference sequence). DNA of the CDR3: TGTGCCAGCAGCTTAGGACAGGGACCCTATGGCTACACCTTC. Residues: CASSLGQGPYGYTF.

V usage is TRBV13 and J usage is TRBJ2-1; 10 bases are a match to TRBD2. Per the germline V gene, CDR1 is PRHDT and CDR2 is FYEKMQ (reference sequence). The V gene end was trimmed by 3 bases and the J gene end by 4 bases; junction bases not matched to a gene: 6. The CDR3 is 16 residues long. CDR3 loop: CASSFLAGESYNEQFF. The CDR3 nucleotides read TGTGCCAGCAGCTTCCTAGCGGGAGAATCGTACAATGAGCAGTTCTTC.

In DNA, the CDR3 is TGTGCCAGCAGCTTAGAAGCAGGGGCTGGGGCCAACGTCCTGACTTTC. Its protein is CASSLEAGAGANVLTF. This rearrangement joins TRBV7-2 to TRBJ2-6, with TRBD1 as a possible D gene (6 bases). The CDR3 loop spans 16 amino acids. CDR1 SGHTA and CDR2 FQGNSA come from the germline V gene. The V end lost 1 base, the J end lost 2 bases, and 9 bases lay between the germline ends. Looking up the rest from reference TRBV7-2 and TRBJ2-6 gives the full variable domain: GAGVSQSPSNKVTEKGKDVELRCDPISGHTALYWYRQSLGQGLEFLIYFQGNSAPDKSGLPSDRFSAERTGGSVSTLTIQRTQQEDSAVYLCASSLEAGAGANVLTFGAGSRLTVL.

The chain combines TRBV18 with TRBJ1-5, with D unresolved. Germline CDR1 reads KGHSH; CDR2 reads LQKENI. This CDR3 region has 13 residues. Trimming stripped 8 bases from V and 5 bases from J, with 13 bases between. The CDR3 DNA reads as TGTGCCAGCAGCAACTCCGGGGATCAGCCCCAGCATTTT. This codes for CASSNSGDQPQHF.

This chain connects TRBV4-2 to TRBJ1-2; no definite D call. This CDR3 has 14 residues. Trimming removed 7 bases at V and 4 bases at J, with 16 bases between. Germline V lookup: CDR1 LGHNA, CDR2 YNFKEQ. The CDR3 spells CASTPGWGSYGYTF. The CDR3 nucleotides read TGTGCCAGCACCCCGGGGTGGGGAAGCTATGGCTACACCTTC.

The chain links TRBV6-5 to TRBJ1-3; 7 bases are shared with TRBD1. There are 14 residues in the CDR3. Germline CDR1 MNHEY, CDR2 SVGAGI. J gave up 2 bases and V 6 bases, and 4 bases lay outside the gene matches. The CDR3 loop reads CASRTGYAGNTIYF. CDR3 DNA: TGTGCCAGCAGGACAGGGTACGCTGGAAACACCATATATTTT.

The genes are TRBV29-1 and TRBJ2-7; 8 bases agree with TRBD2. CDR3 length equals 16 residues. The ends lost 3 bases at V and 0 bases at J; junction bases unmatched: 10. Germline CDR1 is SQVTM and CDR2 is ANQGSEA. CDR3 protein: CSVELPSTSDSYEQYF. CDR3 DNA: TGCAGCGTTGAGCTTCCTTCGACTAGCGACTCCTACGAGCAGTACTTC.

V usage is TRBV5-5 and J usage is TRBJ1-5, with 8 bases lining up with TRBD1. J gave up 0 bases and V 2 bases, and 4 bases lay outside the gene matches. The CDR3 runs to 16 residues. CDR1 is SGHKS, CDR2 YYEKEE, per germline (reference sequence). The DNA of the CDR3 is TGTGCCAGCAGCTTTACAGGGGGGTTTAGCAATCAGCCCCAGCATTTT. Translated, it gives CASSFTGGFSNQPQHF.

The CDR3 DNA reads as TGTGCCAGCAGCCTACCTAATGAAAAACTGTTTTTT. This encodes CASSLPNEKLFF. The chain has TRBV28 and TRBJ1-4; D is unclear. V shed 6 bases and J shed 3 bases, with 5 bases lying between them. Germline CDR1 and CDR2: MDHEN and SYDVKM. This CDR3 has 12 amino acids.

The gene calls are TRBV5-4 and TRBJ1-1, with TRBD1 as a possible D gene (5 bases). V was trimmed by 3 bases and J by 0 bases, leaving 12 bases between them. Germline V lookup: CDR1 SGHNT, CDR2 YYREEE (reference sequence). The CDR3 covers 15 residues. In DNA, the CDR3 is TGTGCCAGCAGCTCTCAAGGGGTTGTGAACACTGAAGCTTTCTTT. As protein: CASSSQGVVNTEAFF.